What follows are 23 T cell receptor beta chains derived from one specimen sequenced in a study of OX40 agonist ivuxolimab in advanced cancers. The table came from immunoSEQ multiplex PCR; TCRdb's copy has only in-frame clones and leaves some out. The data hold about 69,000 clones, with 91% observed a single time. The starting material was CD4+ or CD8+ T cells sorted from blood, obtained in a trial of the OX40 agonist ivuxolimab. These receptors originate from an adult with an advanced solid tumor such as melanoma, head and neck, liver or kidney cancer.

The genes are TRBV9 and TRBJ2-6; D is unresolved. Germline V gene lookup returns CDR1 SGDLS and CDR2 YYNGEE. This CDR3 contains 16 residues. With 2 bases removed from V and 0 bases from J, the gap between germline ends came to 9 bases. The CDR3 spells CASSVEWASGANVLTF. The CDR3 bases are TGTGCCAGCAGCGTGGAATGGGCCTCTGGGGCCAACGTCCTGACTTTC.

The rearrangement uses TRBV28 and TRBJ2-3; 9 bases line up with TRBD1. Germline-derived CDR1 and CDR2 are MDHEN and SYDVKM. The CDR3 consists of 15 residues. After removal of 5 bases from V and 5 bases from J, the junction contained 8 bases not matched to a gene. The CDR3 region is CASSPPTGGLDTQYF. The CDR3 nucleotides are TGTGCCAGCAGTCCCCCGACAGGGGGTCTAGATACGCAGTATTTT.

The rearrangement uses TRBV7-9 and TRBJ2-4; a weak D match, TRBD1 (6 bases). Germline loops: CDR1 SEHNR, CDR2 FQNEAQ (reference sequence). Trimming stripped 2 bases from V and 0 bases from J, with 11 bases between. The length of the CDR3 is 16 residues. The CDR3 region is CASSLRGRGAKNIQYF. The CDR3 DNA follows: TGTGCCAGCAGCTTAAGGGGCAGGGGAGCCAAAAACATTCAGTACTTC.

CDR3 sequence (DNA): TGCGCCAGCAGCTTAGGACAGGGGAGGGCTGAAGCTTTCTTT. It encodes CASSLGQGRAEAFF. The chain links TRBV5-1 to TRBJ1-1; TRBD1 aligns across 9 bases. Germline CDR1 is SGHRS and CDR2 is YFSETQ. The CDR3 is 14 amino acids. V was clipped by 2 bases and J by 6 bases; unmatched bases: 5. Looking up the rest from reference TRBV5-1 and TRBJ1-1 gives the full variable domain: KAGVTQTPRYLIKTRGQQVTLSCSPISGHRSVSWYQQTPGQGLQFLFEYFSETQRNKGNFPGRFSGRQFSNSRSEMNVSTLELGDSALYLCASSLGQGRAEAFFGQGTRLTVV.

The chain carries TRBV7-8 and TRBJ1-4; 8 bases are a match to TRBD1. Germline trimming cut 6 bases from V and 0 bases from J; bases unmatched to any gene: 6. The length of the CDR3 is 16 residues. The germline gives CDR1 SGHVS, CDR2 FQNEAQ. The CDR3 coding sequence is TGTGCCAGCAGTGTGGACAGGGCTACAACTAATGAAAAACTGTTTTTT. Protein sequence: CASSVDRATTNEKLFF.

The CDR3 here is CASSLGAVTYNEQFF. The CDR3 region has the DNA TGCGCCAGCAGCTTGGGAGCGGTAACCTACAATGAGCAGTTCTTC. V gene TRBV5-1 combines with J gene TRBJ2-1, with a possible D match to TRBD2 (5 bases). Germline lookup yields CDR1 SGHRS and CDR2 YFSETQ. V dropped 0 bases and J dropped 2 bases, with 9 bases sitting between them. CDR3 length: 15 residues.

The chain joins TRBV7-3 to TRBJ2-1; D is tentatively TRBD1 or TRBD2 (6 bases each). The germline CDR1 and CDR2 sequences are SGHTA and FQGTGA. This CDR3 region has 13 residues. Trimming took off 2 bases at V and 7 bases at J, with 9 bases between the two ends. CDR3 loop: CASSLQGRNEQFF. CDR3 DNA sequence: TGTGCCAGCAGCTTACAGGGGAGGAATGAGCAGTTCTTC.

The chain recombines TRBV29-1 with TRBJ1-1, with D perhaps matching TRBD1 (6 bases). CDR3 size: 12 residues. Germline V gene data show CDR1 as SQVTM and CDR2 as ANQGSEA. CDR3 sequence: CSTTTGSTEAFF. The CDR3 region has the DNA TGCTCAACTACAACAGGGAGTACTGAAGCTTTCTTT.

This clone has a handful of counts. This chain joins TRBV19 and TRBJ1-2; a possible D gene is TRBD1 (6 bases). Germline lookup yields CDR1 LNHDA and CDR2 SQIVND (reference sequence). The CDR3 is made up of 15 amino acids. The ends were cut back, 7 bases at V and 3 bases at J, with 18 bases in the middle. DNA of the CDR3: TGTGCCAGTATCCCAGGGGTTCAGGGCGACTATGGCTACACCTTC. This translates into CASIPGVQGDYGYTF.

The J gene is TRBJ2-7, the V gene TRBV27, with 11 bases fitting TRBD1. V gave up 7 bases and J gave up 2 bases; unmatched junction bases: 7. CDR3 length equals 15 residues. Germline values: CDR1 MNHEY, CDR2 SMNVEV (reference sequence). This chain's CDR3 is CASKSPGQGAYEQYF. The CDR3 coding sequence is TGTGCCAGCAAGTCCCCGGGACAGGGGGCCTACGAGCAGTACTTC.

The sample holds one count of this clone. The rearrangement links TRBV19 to TRBJ1-2, with D perhaps matching TRBD1 (5 bases). This CDR3 is built from 14 residues. Germline values: CDR1 LNHDA, CDR2 SQIVND (reference sequence). V gave up 5 bases and J gave up 3 bases, with 13 bases separating them. The CDR3 DNA is TGTGCCAGTAGTTACCGGGACGGAGACTATGGCTACACCTTC. Its translation: CASSYRDGDYGYTF.

This sequence joins TRBV6-1 and TRBJ1-1, with 7 bases matching TRBD1. Germline assignment: CDR1 MNHNS and CDR2 SASEGT. V was pared by 9 bases and J by 5 bases, with 15 bases of the junction left unmatched. The CDR3 extends over 15 amino acids. The CDR3 sequence: CASRGQGVRKTEAFF. For the CDR3, the DNA is TGTGCCAGTAGAGGGCAGGGGGTCAGGAAAACTGAAGCTTTCTTT.

The chain couples TRBV6-1 to TRBJ2-2, with D possibly matching TRBD1 (7 bases). The CDR3 extends over 15 amino acids. Germline CDR1 MNHNS, CDR2 SASEGT. Trimming cost V 1 base and J 7 bases, with 13 bases left between them. The CDR3 coding sequence is TGTGCCAGCAGTGAAGTGTCAGGGGGAGGCGGGGAGCTGTTTTTT. Its protein product is CASSEVSGGGGELFF.

V gene TRBV7-9 combines with J gene TRBJ2-5; D unresolved. Germline V CDR1 and CDR2: SEHNR, FQNEAQ (reference sequence). This CDR3 is built from 13 residues. V was shortened by 0 bases and J by 4 bases, with 6 bases between the two germline ends. The CDR3 region is CASSLALPETQYF. The CDR3 coding sequence is TGTGCCAGCAGCTTAGCTCTCCCAGAGACCCAGTACTTC.

This clone appeared a single time. The chain recombines TRBV11-2 with TRBJ2-1, with 10 bases fitting TRBD2. The V gene end was trimmed by 3 bases and the J gene end by 7 bases; junction bases not matched to a gene: 6. CDR3 length: 15 residues. Germline V gives CDR1 SGHAT, CDR2 FQNNGV. The CDR3 spells CASSFSGRPTNEQFF. Here the CDR3 DNA reads TGTGCCAGCAGCTTTAGCGGGAGGCCGACTAATGAGCAGTTCTTC.

The chain has TRBV6-8 and TRBJ2-1, with 8 bases matching TRBD2. CDR1 and CDR2 from the germline V gene are MNHGY and SAAAGT. The CDR3 length is 15 residues. J lost 8 bases, V lost 6 bases, and 12 bases had no gene match. CDR3 sequence (DNA): TGTGCCAGCAGAAAAGAGCGGGAGTCAATCTATGAGCAGTTCTTC. Residues: CASRKERESIYEQFF.

The rearrangement uses TRBV2 and TRBJ1-1, with 8 bases matching TRBD1. Germline CDR1 is SNHLY and CDR2 is FYNNEI. After removal of 6 bases from V and 9 bases from J, the junction contained 6 bases not matched to a gene. This CDR3 has 12 residues. In DNA, the CDR3 is TGTGCCAGCAGGGGAGGGACAGGTAAAGCTTTCTTT. Encoded protein: CASRGGTGKAFF.

In this sample, this clone turned up a few times. This chain uses TRBV10-3 with TRBJ2-1; 13 nucleotides line up with TRBD2. This CDR3 region has 13 residues. Germline CDR1 ENHRY, CDR2 SYGVKD. After removal of 11 bases from V and 10 bases from J, the junction contained 8 bases not matched to a gene. CDR3: CAAGLAGAWEQFF. The CDR3, as DNA: TGTGCCGCAGGACTAGCGGGAGCATGGGAGCAGTTCTTC.

The chain has TRBV7-8 and TRBJ2-1, with TRBD2 matching over 9 bases. Germline trimming cut 5 bases from V and 7 bases from J; bases unmatched to any gene: 12. The CDR3 is 16 amino acids. CDR1 SGHVS and CDR2 FQNEAQ come from the germline V gene. Written as DNA, the CDR3 is TGTGCCAGCAGCCCATCGCGGCTAGCGGGACGTAATGAGCAGTTCTTC. Its protein is CASSPSRLAGRNEQFF.

The V call is TRBV6-1, the J call TRBJ2-7; 7 bases match TRBD1. The ends lost 6 bases at V and 5 bases at J; junction bases unmatched: 10. Germline V gives CDR1 MNHNS, CDR2 SASEGT. The CDR3 totals 14 residues. DNA for the CDR3: TGTGCCAGCAGACCGTCCGGGACAGTTGACGAGCAGTACTTC. Amino acids: CASRPSGTVDEQYF.

The chain has TRBV28 and TRBJ2-4; D is uncertain. V was shortened by 7 bases and J by 9 bases, with 16 bases between the two germline ends. In germline, CDR1 is MDHEN, CDR2 SYDVKM. The CDR3 spans 13 residues. CDR3 loop: CASNLRGPSIQYF. CDR3 nucleotides: TGTGCCAGCAATCTCCGCGGACCTTCCATTCAGTACTTC.

V is TRBV2 and J is TRBJ2-5; 10 bases agree with TRBD1. The CDR3 covers 13 residues. V shed 7 bases, J shed 5 bases, and the junction held 4 bases outside the gene matches. From germline, CDR1 is SNHLY and CDR2 FYNNEI. Here the CDR3 reads CASTGQGVETQYF. The CDR3 region has the DNA TGTGCCAGCACCGGACAGGGGGTCGAGACCCAGTACTTC.

This clone was observed once. The chain joins TRBV27 to TRBJ2-7; the match to TRBD1 covers 7 bases. Looked up from germline, CDR1 is MNHEY and CDR2 is SMNVEV (reference sequence). The CDR3 sequence is 14 residues long. Germline trimming cut 4 bases from V and 3 bases from J; bases unmatched to any gene: 6. The CDR3 bases are TGTGCCAGCAGTTCAAGGGACAGAAACTACGAGCAGTACTTC. Its protein product is CASSSRDRNYEQYF.